The 9 T cell receptor beta chains below come from one sample, sequenced in a study of cytomegalovirus exposure and HLA in healthy donors. The study ran its PCR with 60 Vbeta and 13 Jbeta primers. Profiled with immunoSEQ multiplex PCR; TCRdb holds only in-frame clones, not every one. The profile shows tens of thousands of clones, about 79% of them singletons. Sequencing input: PBMCs. The receptors were sampled from a middle-aged man in good health and CMV-seronegative.

This clone was observed once. The chain has TRBV15 and TRBJ2-1, with TRBD2 matching over 10 bases. V gave up 5 bases and J gave up 2 bases; unmatched junction bases: 6. CDR3 length: 16 residues. The germline CDR1 and CDR2 sequences are LNHNV and YYDKDF (reference sequence). The CDR3, as DNA: TGTGCCACCAGCGTTTCCGGGACTAGCGCCTACAATGAGCAGTTCTTC. This gives the protein CATSVSGTSAYNEQFF.

The chain is built from TRBV6-5 and TRBJ2-7, with D possibly TRBD1 on 5 matching bases. V dropped 7 bases and J dropped 6 bases, with 19 bases sitting between them. The germline CDR1 and CDR2 sequences are MNHEY and SVGAGI. The CDR3 runs 14 residues. The CDR3 sequence: CASTPPGIPAEQYF. Written as DNA, the CDR3 is TGTGCCAGCACGCCGCCAGGGATCCCCGCCGAGCAGTACTTC.

The CDR3 region has the DNA TGTGCCAGCTCACTCCTTCCGGGGGACACTGAAGCTTTCTTT. This translates into CASSLLPGDTEAFF. The rearrangement uses TRBV18 and TRBJ1-1; perhaps TRBD1 as D (5 bases). V gave up 4 bases and J gave up 3 bases, with 12 bases separating them. This CDR3 spans 14 amino acids. In germline, CDR1 is KGHSH, CDR2 LQKENI.

The chain combines TRBV2 with TRBJ1-5; tentatively, D is TRBD1 (6 bases). The ends were cut back, 5 bases at V and 3 bases at J, with 8 bases in the middle. CDR3 length equals 13 residues. CDR1 is SNHLY, CDR2 FYNNEI, per germline. The CDR3 DNA follows: TGTGCCAGCAGTCGACAGGTCAATCAGCCCCAGCATTTT. Translating gives CASSRQVNQPQHF.

The chain combines TRBV14 with TRBJ2-1, with D maybe TRBD2 (6 bases). This CDR3 has 16 residues. The V end was cut by 2 bases, the J end by 6 bases, with 17 bases between. Germline CDR1 is SGHDN and CDR2 is FVKESK. This CDR3 is CASSQITGTLGNEQFF. In DNA, the CDR3 is TGTGCCAGCAGCCAAATAACCGGGACTTTGGGCAATGAGCAGTTCTTC. The whole variable domain, remainder taken from reference TRBV14 and TRBJ2-1, is EAGVTQFPSHSVIEKGQTVTLRCDPISGHDNLYWYRRVMGKEIKFLLHFVKESKQDESGMPNNRFLAERTGGTYSTLKVQPAELEDSGVYFCASSQITGTLGNEQFFGPGTRLTVL.

The chain couples TRBV7-9 to TRBJ2-2; 10 bases match TRBD2. Germline V gives CDR1 SEHNR, CDR2 FQNEAQ (reference sequence). This CDR3 is built from 16 residues. V was clipped by 5 bases and J by 5 bases; unmatched bases: 8. CDR3 sequence: CASSQASGRGTGELFF. CDR3 coding DNA: TGTGCCAGCAGCCAAGCTAGCGGGAGAGGGACCGGGGAGCTGTTTTTT. Looking up the rest from reference TRBV7-9 and TRBJ2-2 gives the full variable domain: DTGVSQNPRHKITKRGQNVTFRCDPISEHNRLYWYRQTLGQGPEFLTYFQNEAQLEKSRLLSDRFSAERPKGSFSTLEIQRTEQGDSAMYLCASSQASGRGTGELFFGEGSRLTVL.

The chain joins TRBV28 to TRBJ1-1; possibly TRBD1 for D (6 bases). The CDR3 sequence is 15 residues long. Germline loops: CDR1 MDHEN, CDR2 SYDVKM. V lost 6 bases to trimming and J lost 1 base, with 15 bases between them. CDR3 sequence (DNA): TGTGCCAGCAGCACTCCTGGGGGACAGAACACTGAAGCTTTCTTT. Its protein product is CASSTPGGQNTEAFF.

This rearrangement joins TRBV19 to TRBJ1-1, with 11 bases matching TRBD1. The germline CDR1 and CDR2 sequences are LNHDA and SQIVND (reference sequence). The CDR3 runs to 15 residues. The trim removed 6 bases at V and 5 bases at J, leaving 8 bases unmatched. This CDR3 is CASRRDRGMMTEAFF. The CDR3 DNA reads TGTGCCAGTAGGAGGGACAGGGGGATGATGACTGAAGCTTTCTTT.

The rearrangement uses TRBV11-2 and TRBJ2-7; TRBD2 aligns across 8 bases. CDR1 and CDR2 (germline): SGHAT, FQNNGV. J was trimmed by 6 bases and V by 0 bases; bases with no gene match: 1. The CDR3 has 13 residues. The chain's CDR3 is CASSLDRGGEQYF. The CDR3 DNA sequence: TGTGCCAGCAGCTTAGATCGGGGGGGCGAGCAGTACTTC.